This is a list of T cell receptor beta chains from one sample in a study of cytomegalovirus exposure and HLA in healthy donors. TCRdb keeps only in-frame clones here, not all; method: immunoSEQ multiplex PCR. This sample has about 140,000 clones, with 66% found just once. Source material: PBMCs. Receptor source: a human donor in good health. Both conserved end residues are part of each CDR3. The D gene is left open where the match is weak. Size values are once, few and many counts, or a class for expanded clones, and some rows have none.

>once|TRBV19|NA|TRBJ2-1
TGTGCCAGTAGTCCCCAGTTAGGACGGGGCAATGAGCAGTTCTTC
CASSPQLGRGNEQFF
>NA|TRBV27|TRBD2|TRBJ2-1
TGTGCCAGCCGCCGTGGCTCACTAGCGGGATTGGGTGAGCAGTTCTTC
CASRRGSLAGLGEQFF
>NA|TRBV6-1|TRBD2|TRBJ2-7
TGTGCCAGCATGGCGGGACTAGCCTACGAGCAGTACTTC
CASMAGLAYEQYF
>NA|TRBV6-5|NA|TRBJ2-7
TGTGCCAGCAGTTCCCCCCGCGGGAAGCAGTACTTC
CASSSPRGKQYF
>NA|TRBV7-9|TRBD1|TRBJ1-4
TGTGCCAGCAGCAGAACAGGGGGGAGGAATGAAAAACTGTTTTTT
CASSRTGGRNEKLFF
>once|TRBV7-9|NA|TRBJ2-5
TGTGCCAGCAGCTTAGCGGTGGGTAGCGAAGAGACCCAGTACTTC
CASSLAVGSEETQYF
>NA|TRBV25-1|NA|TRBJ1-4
TGTGCCAGCAGTGGTCTTACTCCGGCTAATGAAAAACTGTTTTTT
CASSGLTPANEKLFF
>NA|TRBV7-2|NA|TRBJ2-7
TGTGCCAGCAGCTCGGGACTCCCTCCCTACGAGCAGTACTTC
CASSSGLPPYEQYF
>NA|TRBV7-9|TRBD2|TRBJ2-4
TGTGCCAGCAGCTTGGGGGTACTAGCGGGAGCCCTAAACATTCAGTACTTC
CASSLGVLAGALNIQYF
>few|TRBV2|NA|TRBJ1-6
TGTGCCAGCAGTGCCGGGACTAAGAATTCACCCCTCCACTTT
CASSAGTKNSPLHF
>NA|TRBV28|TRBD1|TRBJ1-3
TGTGCCAGCAGCCGCCAGGGGGCTCGAAACACCATATATTTT
CASSRQGARNTIYF
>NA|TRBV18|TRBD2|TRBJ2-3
TGTGCCAGCTCACCCTTACTAGCGGCAAGCACAGATACGCAGTATTTT
CASSPLLAASTDTQYF
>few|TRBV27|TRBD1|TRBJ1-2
TGTGCCAGCAGTCCGAAACCCCCCCGACAGGGGCATGGCTACACCTTC
CASSPKPPRQGHGYTF
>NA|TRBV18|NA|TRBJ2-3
TGTGCCAGCTCACCATCGGTAGCAGCGGCAGATACGCAGTATTTT
CASSPSVAAADTQYF
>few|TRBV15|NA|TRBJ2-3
TGTGCCACCAGCGGGACACCGATCACCCGGGATACGCAGTATTTT
CATSGTPITRDTQYF
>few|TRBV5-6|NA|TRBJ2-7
TGTGCCAGCAGCATCAGCTCCTACGAGCAGTACTTC
CASSISSYEQYF
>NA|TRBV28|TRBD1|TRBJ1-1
TGTGCCAGCATCCCTTTCCTAGGACAGGTCGAAGCTTTCTTT
CASIPFLGQVEAFF
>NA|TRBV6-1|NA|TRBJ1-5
TGTGCCAGCACTAAGATGTATAGCAATCAGCCCCAGCATTTT
CASTKMYSNQPQHF
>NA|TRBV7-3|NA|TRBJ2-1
TGTGCCAGCAGCTTATCAGGGCGCCATGAGCAGTTCTTC
CASSLSGRHEQFF
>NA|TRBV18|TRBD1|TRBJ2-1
TGTGCCAGCTCAGACAGGGGAAGCAATGAGCAGTTCTTC
CASSDRGSNEQFF
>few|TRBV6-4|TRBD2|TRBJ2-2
TGTGCCAGCAGGAGACTAGCGAGTAACACCGGGGAGCTGTTTTTT
CASRRLASNTGELFF
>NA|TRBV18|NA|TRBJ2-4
TGTGCCAGCTCACCCGGCCTAACCGGGAACATTCAGTACTTC
CASSPGLTGNIQYF
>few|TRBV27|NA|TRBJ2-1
TGTGCCAGCAGTTTATCGATAAGGGGGAATAGAAAAACCTACAATGAGCAGTTCTTC
CASSLSIRGNRKTYNEQFF
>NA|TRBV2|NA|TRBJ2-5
TGTGCCAGCAGCCAGGAGGGGGCAGGAGAGACCCAGTACTTC
CASSQEGAGETQYF
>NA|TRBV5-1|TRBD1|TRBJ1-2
TGCGCCAGCAGCACGGGACAGGTCGGCTATGGCTACACCTTC
CASSTGQVGYGYTF
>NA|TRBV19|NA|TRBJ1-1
TGTGCCAGTAGTCAAGGAGACGGTGATTTAGCGGGTGAAGCTTTCTTT
CASSQGDGDLAGEAFF
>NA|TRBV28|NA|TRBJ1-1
TGTGCCAGCAGAGTAGGACAGAACACTGAAGCTTTCTTT
CASRVGQNTEAFF
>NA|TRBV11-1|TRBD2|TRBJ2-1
TGTGCCAGCAGCCCCCGACTAGCGGACTCCTACAATGAGCAGTTCTTC
CASSPRLADSYNEQFF
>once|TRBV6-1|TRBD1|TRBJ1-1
TGTGCCAGCAGCGTTGAACAGGGGGCGATCACTGAAGCTTTCTTT
CASSVEQGAITEAFF
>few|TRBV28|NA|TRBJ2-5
TGTGCCAGCAGTGCCCGGGGAGCCAGGGAGACCCAGTACTTC
CASSARGARETQYF
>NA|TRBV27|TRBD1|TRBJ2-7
TGTGCCAGCGCCTACCGTAGGGGACAGGGTACCTACGAGCAGTACTTC
CASAYRRGQGTYEQYF
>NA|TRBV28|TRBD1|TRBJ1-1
TGTGCCAGCAGTTTACCCGGGACAGCAGATAACACTGAAGCTTTCTTT
CASSLPGTADNTEAFF